This TCR beta chain appears in the sequencing data of a study of blood T cell repertoires in COVID-19. Study-wide context: Sample material is recorded as cDNA or gDNA derived from T cells, B-cell-depleted T cells, or PBMCs.

Repertoires were generated with immunoSEQ multiplex PCR, while TCRdb's copy carries only in-frame clones and drops some. This repertoire shows about 390,000 clones, about 90% found once; its top ten account for about 2.3%. This CDR3 region has 17 residues. From germline, CDR1 is MNHNY and CDR2 SVGAGI (reference sequence). Trimming at V came to 5 bases and at J to 6 bases, leaving 9 bases not matched to a gene. The specimen sequenced was peripheral blood. The V call is TRBV6-6, the J call TRBJ2-3; 15 bases line up with TRBD2. This clonotype was sampled from a woman in her sixties or seventies with COVID-19, enrolled during active disease. CDR3: CASSRTSGGARRDTQYF. In DNA, the CDR3 is TGTGCCAGCAGTCGGACTAGCGGGGGGGCGAGGAGGGATACGCAGTATTTT.